This T cell receptor beta chain was recorded in a study of blood T cell repertoires in COVID-19. The overall study: Sources were T cells, B-cell-depleted T cells, or PBMCs; the material itself was cDNA or gDNA.

Unmatched junction bases numbered 7, after V lost 3 bases and J lost 4 bases. The V gene's germline CDR1 is LGHDT and CDR2 YNNKEL (reference sequence). The CDR3 is made up of 16 amino acids. Those enrolled, adults aged 18 to 89 years, came from some 25 US areas. Cohorts were assigned according to the clinical history that participants reported. Per the authors' pipeline: The authors estimated nucleated cell counts from reference gene primer amplification. Clones were sequenced by immunoSEQ multiplex PCR, and TCRdb holds only the in-frame ones, with some missing. That table furnishes V, J and clone size, whereas the DNA furnished D and trimming. The repertoire holds a few hundred thousand clones, 75% to 90% seen once, with over 1.5% in the top ten.

The chain links TRBV3-1 (or the pseudogene TRBV3-2) to TRBJ2-2; TRBD2 matches 8 bases. Specimen: PBMCs or T cells enriched from blood (not recorded which). The TCR originated in a woman between 45 and 65 years old who had recovered from COVID-19. CDR3 coding DNA: TGTGCCAGCAGCCACCGACGCGGGGGGTTCACCGGGGAGCTGTTTTTT. As protein: CASSHRRGGFTGELFF.